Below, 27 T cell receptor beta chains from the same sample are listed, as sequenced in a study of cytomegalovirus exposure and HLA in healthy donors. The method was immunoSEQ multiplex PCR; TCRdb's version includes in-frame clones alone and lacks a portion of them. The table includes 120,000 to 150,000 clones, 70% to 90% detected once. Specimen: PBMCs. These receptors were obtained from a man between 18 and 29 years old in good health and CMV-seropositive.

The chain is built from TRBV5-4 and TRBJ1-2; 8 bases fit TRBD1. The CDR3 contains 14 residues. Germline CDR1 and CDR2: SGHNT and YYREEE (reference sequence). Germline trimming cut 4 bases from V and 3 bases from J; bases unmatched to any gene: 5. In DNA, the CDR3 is TGTGCCAGCAGCCCGGAGGGACAGGACTATGGCTACACCTTC. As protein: CASSPEGQDYGYTF.

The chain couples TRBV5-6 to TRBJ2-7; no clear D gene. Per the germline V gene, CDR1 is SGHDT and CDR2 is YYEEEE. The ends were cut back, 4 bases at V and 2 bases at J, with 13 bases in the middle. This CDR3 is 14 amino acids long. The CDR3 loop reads CASSPAANPYEQYF. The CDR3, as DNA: TGTGCCAGCAGCCCCGCGGCCAATCCCTACGAGCAGTACTTC.

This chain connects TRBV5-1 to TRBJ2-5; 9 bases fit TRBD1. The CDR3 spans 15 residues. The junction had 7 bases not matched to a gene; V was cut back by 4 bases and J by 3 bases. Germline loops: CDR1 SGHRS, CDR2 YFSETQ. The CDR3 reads CASSVLGQGKETQYF. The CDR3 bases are TGCGCCAGCAGCGTTCTGGGACAGGGAAAAGAGACCCAGTACTTC.

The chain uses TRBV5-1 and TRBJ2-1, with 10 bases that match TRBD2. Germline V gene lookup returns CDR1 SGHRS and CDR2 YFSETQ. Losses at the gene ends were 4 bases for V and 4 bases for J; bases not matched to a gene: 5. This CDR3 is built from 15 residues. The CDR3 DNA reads TGCGCCAGCAGCGCTGGACTAGCGGTTTACAATGAGCAGTTCTTC. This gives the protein CASSAGLAVYNEQFF.

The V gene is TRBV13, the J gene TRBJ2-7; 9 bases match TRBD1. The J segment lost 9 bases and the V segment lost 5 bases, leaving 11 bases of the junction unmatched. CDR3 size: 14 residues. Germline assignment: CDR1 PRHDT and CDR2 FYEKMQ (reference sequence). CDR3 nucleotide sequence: TGTGCCAGCAGCCCGGCCGGGACAGGGTCCGTGCAGTACTTC. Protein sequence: CASSPAGTGSVQYF.

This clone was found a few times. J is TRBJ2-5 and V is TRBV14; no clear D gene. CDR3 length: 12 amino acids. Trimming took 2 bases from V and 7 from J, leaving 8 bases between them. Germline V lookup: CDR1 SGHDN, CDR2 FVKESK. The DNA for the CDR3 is TGTGCCAGCAGCCAAAACCGAGGGACCCAGTACTTC. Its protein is CASSQNRGTQYF.

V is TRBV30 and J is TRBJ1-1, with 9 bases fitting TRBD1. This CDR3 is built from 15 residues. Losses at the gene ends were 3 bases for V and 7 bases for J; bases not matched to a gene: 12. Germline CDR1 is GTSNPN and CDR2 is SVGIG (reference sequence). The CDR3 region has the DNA TGTGCCTGGAGCCAAAAAACAGGGGGCAGCGGTGAAGCTTTCTTT. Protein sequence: CAWSQKTGGSGEAFF.

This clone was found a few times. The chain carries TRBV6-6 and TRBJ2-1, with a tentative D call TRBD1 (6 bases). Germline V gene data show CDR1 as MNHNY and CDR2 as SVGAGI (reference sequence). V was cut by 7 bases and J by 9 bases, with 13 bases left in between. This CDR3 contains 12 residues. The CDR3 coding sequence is TGTGCCAGCACAGGGGATACGGGTGAGCAGTTCTTC. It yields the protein CASTGDTGEQFF.

CDR3 amino acids: CASSFSGQETQYF. CDR3 sequence (DNA): TGTGCCAGCAGCTTTAGCGGACAAGAGACCCAGTACTTC. The chain uses TRBV7-6 and TRBJ2-5, with D tentatively TRBD2 (6 bases). The ends were cut back, 3 bases at V and 2 bases at J, with 7 bases in the middle. CDR1 and CDR2 (germline): SGHVS, FNYEAQ. This CDR3 region has 13 residues.

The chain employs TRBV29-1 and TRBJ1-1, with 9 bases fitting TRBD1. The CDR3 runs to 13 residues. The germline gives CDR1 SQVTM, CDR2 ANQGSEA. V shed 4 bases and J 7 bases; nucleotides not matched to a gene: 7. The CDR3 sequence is CSVARDRVGEAFF. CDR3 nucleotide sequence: TGCAGCGTTGCCCGGGACAGGGTTGGTGAAGCTTTCTTT.

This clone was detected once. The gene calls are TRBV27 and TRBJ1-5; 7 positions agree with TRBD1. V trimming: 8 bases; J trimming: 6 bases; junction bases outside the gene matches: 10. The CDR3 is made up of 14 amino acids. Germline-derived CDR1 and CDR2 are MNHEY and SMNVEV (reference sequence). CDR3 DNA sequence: TGTGCCAGCGCGTTGACAGGGATCGGTCAGCCCCAGCATTTT. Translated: CASALTGIGQPQHF.

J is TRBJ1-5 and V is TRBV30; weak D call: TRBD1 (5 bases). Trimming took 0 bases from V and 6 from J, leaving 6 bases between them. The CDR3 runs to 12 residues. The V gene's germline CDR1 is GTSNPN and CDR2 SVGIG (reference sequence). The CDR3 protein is CAWSVRGQPQHF. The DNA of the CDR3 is TGTGCCTGGAGTGTAAGGGGTCAGCCCCAGCATTTT.

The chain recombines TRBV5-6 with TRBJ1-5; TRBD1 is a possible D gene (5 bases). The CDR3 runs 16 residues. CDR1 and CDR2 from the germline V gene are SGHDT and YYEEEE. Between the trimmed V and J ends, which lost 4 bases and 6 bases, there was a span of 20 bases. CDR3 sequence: CASSAGPYRHGQPQHF. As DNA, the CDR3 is TGTGCCAGCAGCGCCGGCCCCTACAGGCACGGTCAGCCCCAGCATTTT.

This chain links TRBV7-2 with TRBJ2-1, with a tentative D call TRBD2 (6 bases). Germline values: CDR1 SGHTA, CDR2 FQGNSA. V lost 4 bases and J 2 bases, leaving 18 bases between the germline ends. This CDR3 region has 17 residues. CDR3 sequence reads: CASSSTLLAAPYNEQFF. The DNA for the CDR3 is TGTGCCAGCAGCTCTACTCTATTAGCGGCCCCCTACAATGAGCAGTTCTTC.

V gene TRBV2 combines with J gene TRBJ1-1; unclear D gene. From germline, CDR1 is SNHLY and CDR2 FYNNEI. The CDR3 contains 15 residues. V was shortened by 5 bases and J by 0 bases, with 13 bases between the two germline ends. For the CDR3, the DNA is TGTGCCAGCAGTACCCCTCTCGCGGTGAACACTGAAGCTTTCTTT. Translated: CASSTPLAVNTEAFF.

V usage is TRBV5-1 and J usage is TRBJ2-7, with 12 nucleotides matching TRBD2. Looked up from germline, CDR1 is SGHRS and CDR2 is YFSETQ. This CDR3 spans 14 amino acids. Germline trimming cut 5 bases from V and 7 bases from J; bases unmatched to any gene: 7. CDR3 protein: CASSLAGGPREQYF. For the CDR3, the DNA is TGCGCCAGCAGTCTAGCGGGAGGGCCGAGGGAGCAGTACTTC.

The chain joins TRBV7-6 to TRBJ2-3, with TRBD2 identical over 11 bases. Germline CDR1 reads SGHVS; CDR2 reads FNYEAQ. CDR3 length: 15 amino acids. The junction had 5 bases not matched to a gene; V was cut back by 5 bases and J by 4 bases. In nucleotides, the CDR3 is TGTGCCAGCAGCAAGACTAGCGGGATGGCAGATACGCAGTATTTT. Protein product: CASSKTSGMADTQYF.

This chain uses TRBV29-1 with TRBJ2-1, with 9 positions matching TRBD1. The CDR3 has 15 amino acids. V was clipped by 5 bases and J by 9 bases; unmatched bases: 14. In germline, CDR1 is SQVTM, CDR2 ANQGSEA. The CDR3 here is CSVFTGGASFFEQFF. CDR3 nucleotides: TGCAGCGTTTTTACAGGGGGCGCATCCTTTTTTGAGCAGTTCTTC.

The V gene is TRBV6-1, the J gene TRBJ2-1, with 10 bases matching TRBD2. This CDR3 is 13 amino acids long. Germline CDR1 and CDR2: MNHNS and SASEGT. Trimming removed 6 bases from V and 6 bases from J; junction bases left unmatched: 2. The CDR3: CASRLAGVNEQFF. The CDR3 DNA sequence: TGTGCCAGCAGGCTAGCGGGAGTCAATGAGCAGTTCTTC.

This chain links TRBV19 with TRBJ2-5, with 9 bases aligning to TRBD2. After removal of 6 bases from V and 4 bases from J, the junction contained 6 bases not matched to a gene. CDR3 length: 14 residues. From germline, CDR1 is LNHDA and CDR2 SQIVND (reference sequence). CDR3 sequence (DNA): TGTGCCAGTAGCCTTAGCGGGGGAAGAGAGACCCAGTACTTC. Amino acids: CASSLSGGRETQYF.

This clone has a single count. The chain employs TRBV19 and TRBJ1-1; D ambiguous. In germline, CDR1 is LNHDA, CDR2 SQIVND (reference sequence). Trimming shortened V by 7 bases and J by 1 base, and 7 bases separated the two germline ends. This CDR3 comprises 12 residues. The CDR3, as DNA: TGTGCCAGTAATTCGGGGAACACTGAAGCTTTCTTT. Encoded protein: CASNSGNTEAFF.

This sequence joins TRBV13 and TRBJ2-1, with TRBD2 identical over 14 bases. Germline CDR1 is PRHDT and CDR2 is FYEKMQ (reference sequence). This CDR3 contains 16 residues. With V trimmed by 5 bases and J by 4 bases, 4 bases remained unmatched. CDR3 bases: TGTGCCAGCAGCCTCGGGACTAGCGGGGGATACAATGAGCAGTTCTTC. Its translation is CASSLGTSGGYNEQFF.

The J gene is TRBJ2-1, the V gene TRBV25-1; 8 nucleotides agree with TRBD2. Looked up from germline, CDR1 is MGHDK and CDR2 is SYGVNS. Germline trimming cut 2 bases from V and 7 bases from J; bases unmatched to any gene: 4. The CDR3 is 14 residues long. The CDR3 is CASSETSGGNEQFF. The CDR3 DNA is TGTGCCAGCAGTGAAACTTCGGGGGGGAATGAGCAGTTCTTC.

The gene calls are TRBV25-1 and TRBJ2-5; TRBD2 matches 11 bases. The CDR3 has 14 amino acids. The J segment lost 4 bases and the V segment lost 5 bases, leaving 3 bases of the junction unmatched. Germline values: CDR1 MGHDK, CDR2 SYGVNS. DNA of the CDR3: TGTGCCAGCAGTTATAGCGGGGGGGCAGAGACCCAGTACTTC. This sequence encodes CASSYSGGAETQYF.

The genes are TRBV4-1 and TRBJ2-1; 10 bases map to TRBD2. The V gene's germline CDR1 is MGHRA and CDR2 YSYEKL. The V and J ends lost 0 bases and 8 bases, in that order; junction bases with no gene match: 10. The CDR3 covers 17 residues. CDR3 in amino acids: CASSQEEAASGGHEQFF. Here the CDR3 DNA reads TGCGCCAGCAGCCAAGAAGAGGCGGCTAGCGGGGGACATGAGCAGTTCTTC.

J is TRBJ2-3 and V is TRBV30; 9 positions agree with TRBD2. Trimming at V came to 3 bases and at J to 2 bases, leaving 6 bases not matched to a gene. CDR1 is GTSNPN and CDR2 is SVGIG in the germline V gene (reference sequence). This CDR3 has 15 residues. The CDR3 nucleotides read TGTGCCTGGAGCCGAATAGCGGGGGCCACAGATACGCAGTATTTT. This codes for CAWSRIAGATDTQYF.

The CDR3 sequence is CASSYSGQGDNQPQHF. The DNA of the CDR3 is TGTGCCAGCAGTTACTCGGGACAGGGGGACAATCAGCCCCAGCATTTT. V usage is TRBV6-5 and J usage is TRBJ1-5; TRBD1 agrees at 11 bases. Germline values: CDR1 MNHEY, CDR2 SVGAGI. V trimming: 0 bases; J trimming: 3 bases; junction bases outside the gene matches: 1. The CDR3 runs to 16 residues.